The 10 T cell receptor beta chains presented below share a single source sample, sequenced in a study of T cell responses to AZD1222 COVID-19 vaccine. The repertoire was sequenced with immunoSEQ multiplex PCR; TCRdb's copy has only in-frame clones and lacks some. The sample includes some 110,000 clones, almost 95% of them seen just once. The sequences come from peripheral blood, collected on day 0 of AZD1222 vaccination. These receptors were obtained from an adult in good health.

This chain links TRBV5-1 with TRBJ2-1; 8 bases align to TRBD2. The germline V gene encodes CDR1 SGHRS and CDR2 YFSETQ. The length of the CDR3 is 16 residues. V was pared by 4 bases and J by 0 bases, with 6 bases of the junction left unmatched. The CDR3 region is CASSPTGTSSYNEQFF. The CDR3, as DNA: TGCGCCAGCAGCCCCACCGGGACTAGCTCCTACAATGAGCAGTTCTTC.

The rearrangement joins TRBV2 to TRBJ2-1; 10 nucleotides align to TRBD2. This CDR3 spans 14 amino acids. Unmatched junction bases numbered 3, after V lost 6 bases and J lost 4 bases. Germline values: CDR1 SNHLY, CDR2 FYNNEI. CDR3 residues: CASRDSGGYNEQFF. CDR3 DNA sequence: TGTGCCAGCAGAGATAGCGGGGGGTACAATGAGCAGTTCTTC.

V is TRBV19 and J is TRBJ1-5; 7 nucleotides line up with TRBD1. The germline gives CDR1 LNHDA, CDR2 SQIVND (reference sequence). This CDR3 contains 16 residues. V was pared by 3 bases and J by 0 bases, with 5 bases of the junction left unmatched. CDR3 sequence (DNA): TGTGCCAGTAGTATTTGGACAGGCCTTAGCAATCAGCCCCAGCATTTT. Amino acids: CASSIWTGLSNQPQHF.

The CDR3 protein is CSVAAPQETQYF. In nucleotides, the CDR3 is TGCAGCGTTGCTGCTCCTCAAGAGACCCAGTACTTC. This chain connects TRBV29-1 to TRBJ2-5, with D unresolved. Trimming removed 4 bases from V and 2 bases from J, with 8 bases in between. CDR3 size: 12 residues. Germline V lookup: CDR1 SQVTM, CDR2 ANQGSEA.

The chain's CDR3 is CASSSMPDPTLVTDTQYF. The CDR3 nucleotides read TGTGCCAGCAGCTCCATGCCAGATCCGACCCTTGTCACAGATACGCAGTATTTT. This chain links TRBV7-9 with TRBJ2-3; D unresolved. CDR1 and CDR2 (germline): SEHNR, FQNEAQ (reference sequence). The CDR3 has 18 amino acids. Trimming removed 4 bases at V and 2 bases at J, with 22 bases between.

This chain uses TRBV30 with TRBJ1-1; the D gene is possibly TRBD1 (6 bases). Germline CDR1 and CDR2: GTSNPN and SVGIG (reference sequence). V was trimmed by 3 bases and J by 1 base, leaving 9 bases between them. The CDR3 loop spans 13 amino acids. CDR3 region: CAWRQGRNTEAFF. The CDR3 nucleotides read TGTGCCTGGAGACAGGGACGGAACACTGAAGCTTTCTTT. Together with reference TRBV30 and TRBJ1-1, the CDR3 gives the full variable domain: SQTIHQWPATLVQPVGSPLSLECTVEGTSNPNLYWYRQAAGRGLQLLFYSVGIGQISSEVPQNLSASRPQDRQFILSSKKLLLSDSGFYLCAWRQGRNTEAFFGQGTRLTVV.

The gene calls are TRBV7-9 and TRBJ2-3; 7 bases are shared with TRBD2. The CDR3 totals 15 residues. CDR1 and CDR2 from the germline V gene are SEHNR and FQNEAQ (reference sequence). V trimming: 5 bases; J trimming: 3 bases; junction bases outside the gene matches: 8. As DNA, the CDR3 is TGTGCCAGCAGCCTCATAGCGGGCGGGACAGATACGCAGTATTTT. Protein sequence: CASSLIAGGTDTQYF.

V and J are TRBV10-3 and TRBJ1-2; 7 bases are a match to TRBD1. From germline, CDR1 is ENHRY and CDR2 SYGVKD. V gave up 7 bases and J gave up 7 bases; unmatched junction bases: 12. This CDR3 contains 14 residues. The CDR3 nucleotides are TGTGCCATCACCCCAACAGGGACAGAGATTGGCTACACCTTC. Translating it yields CAITPTGTEIGYTF.

Here the CDR3 reads CASQYNEQFF. As DNA, the CDR3 is TGTGCTAGTCAGTACAATGAGCAGTTCTTC. The chain recombines TRBV12-5 with TRBJ2-1; D unresolved. The CDR3 is made up of 10 amino acids. V lost 8 bases to trimming and J lost 4 bases, with 3 bases between them. Germline assignment: CDR1 LGHNT and CDR2 FRNRAP.

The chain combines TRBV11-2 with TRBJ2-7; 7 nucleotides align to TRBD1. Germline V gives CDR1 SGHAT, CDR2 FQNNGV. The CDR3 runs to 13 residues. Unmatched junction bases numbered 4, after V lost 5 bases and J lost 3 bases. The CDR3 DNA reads TGTGCCAGCAGCAAGGGACAGATCTACGAGCAGTACTTC. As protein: CASSKGQIYEQYF. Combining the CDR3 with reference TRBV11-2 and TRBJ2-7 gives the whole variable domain EAGVAQSPRYKIIEKRQSVAFWCNPISGHATLYWYQQILGQGPKLLIQFQNNGVVDDSQLPKDRFSAERLKGVDSTLKIQPAKLEDSAVYLCASSKGQIYEQYFGPGTRLTVT.